These T cell receptor beta chains were read from a single sample in a study of cytomegalovirus exposure and HLA in healthy donors. Sequencing was performed with immunoSEQ multiplex PCR; in TCRdb, only in-frame clones are kept and a portion is missing. The sample includes 45,000 to 60,000 clones. Sequencing was carried out using PBMCs. These TCRs come from a female donor in good health and CMV-seronegative. CDR3s include the opening cysteine and the closing phenylalanine or tryptophan. Each record gives: CDR3 protein, CDR3 DNA, V gene, D gene, J gene. D genes are given only for firm matches.

CDR3: CASSPLDATVDGVEQFF; DNA: TGTGCCAGCTCACCTCTCGACGCGACAGTTGATGGGGTAGAGCAGTTCTTC; V: TRBV18; D: -; J: TRBJ2-1
CDR3: CASRETGRSSYNEQFF; DNA: TGTGCCAGTAGGGAGACAGGACGAAGCTCCTACAATGAGCAGTTCTTC; V: TRBV19; D: -; J: TRBJ2-1
CDR3: CAWVGGSSYNEQFF; DNA: TGTGCCTGGGTAGGCGGGTCCTCCTACAATGAGCAGTTCTTC; V: TRBV30; D: -; J: TRBJ2-1
CDR3: CASSLTGTNYGYTF; DNA: TGTGCCAGCAGCCTGACAGGGACCAACTATGGCTACACCTTC; V: TRBV5-4; D: TRBD1; J: TRBJ1-2
CDR3: CASSAGTRYDNEQFF; DNA: TGTGCCAGCAGCGCCGGGACTAGATATGACAATGAGCAGTTCTTC; V: TRBV6-1; D: TRBD2; J: TRBJ2-1
CDR3: CASTSTGHPNYGYTF; DNA: TGTGCCAGCACCTCCACGGGACACCCAAACTATGGCTACACCTTC; V: TRBV25-1; D: -; J: TRBJ1-2
CDR3: CASSVASGRDEKLFF; DNA: TGTGCCAGCAGCGTAGCTTCAGGCAGGGATGAAAAACTGTTTTTT; V: TRBV9; D: -; J: TRBJ1-4
CDR3: CASSSGTGLNTEAFF; DNA: TGTGCCAGCAGTTCAGGGACAGGGTTAAACACTGAAGCTTTCTTT; V: TRBV6-5; D: TRBD1; J: TRBJ1-1
CDR3: CASSPDRGLTISSTEAFF; DNA: TGTGCCAGCAGCCCGGACAGGGGGCTAACCATCTCGAGCACTGAAGCTTTCTTT; V: TRBV5-6; D: TRBD1; J: TRBJ1-1
CDR3: CASSPKAGNTEAFF; DNA: TGTGCCAGCAGCCCCAAGGCGGGGAACACTGAAGCTTTCTTT; V: TRBV5-6; D: -; J: TRBJ1-1
CDR3: CASSVSGGLRQETQYF; DNA: TGTGCCAGCAGCGTATCGGGGGGGCTTCGACAAGAGACCCAGTACTTC; V: TRBV11-2; D: TRBD2; J: TRBJ2-5
CDR3: CASRPAPGGGNNQPQHF; DNA: TGTGCCAGCAGACCCGCGCCAGGTGGAGGGAACAATCAGCCCCAGCATTTT; V: TRBV27; D: -; J: TRBJ1-5
CDR3: CASSQTGKDQPQHF; DNA: TGTGCCAGCTCACAGACAGGAAAGGATCAGCCCCAGCATTTT; V: TRBV18; D: -; J: TRBJ1-5
CDR3: CASSVGGRAHEQYF; DNA: TGTGCCAGCAGCGTAGGGGGCAGGGCGCACGAGCAGTACTTC; V: TRBV9; D: -; J: TRBJ2-7
CDR3: CASSPVASGRAEQYF; DNA: TGCGCCAGCAGCCCCGTTGCGAGCGGGAGGGCCGAGCAGTACTTC; V: TRBV4-1; D: TRBD2; J: TRBJ2-7
CDR3: CASSYSQGGTEAFF; DNA: TGTGCCAGCAGTTACTCTCAGGGGGGCACTGAAGCTTTCTTT; V: TRBV6-5; D: TRBD1; J: TRBJ1-1
CDR3: CASSYSGFYGYTF; DNA: TGTGCCAGCAGTTACTCCGGGTTCTATGGCTACACCTTC; V: TRBV6-5; D: -; J: TRBJ1-2
CDR3: CAWSKNRKTNEKLFF; DNA: TGTGCCTGGAGTAAGAACAGGAAAACTAATGAAAAACTGTTTTTT; V: TRBV30; D: -; J: TRBJ1-4
CDR3: CSSREGVRGYTF; DNA: TGCAGCTCCCGAGAGGGTGTAAGAGGCTACACCTTC; V: TRBV29-1; D: -; J: TRBJ1-2
CDR3: CASSQDMGSPYEQYF; DNA: TGTGCCAGCAGCCAAGATATGGGCAGTCCCTACGAGCAGTACTTC; V: TRBV4-2; D: -; J: TRBJ2-7
CDR3: CSVGDKNTEAFF; DNA: TGCAGCGTTGGAGACAAGAACACTGAAGCTTTCTTT; V: TRBV29-1; D: -; J: TRBJ1-1
CDR3: CASSQDTGNTIYF; DNA: TGCGCCAGCAGCCAAGATACTGGAAACACCATATATTTT; V: TRBV4-3; D: -; J: TRBJ1-3
CDR3: CASSQAFSVEGQPQHF; DNA: TGCGCCAGCAGCCAAGCATTCTCCGTGGAGGGGCAGCCCCAGCATTTT; V: TRBV4-1; D: -; J: TRBJ1-5
CDR3: CASSWGGNTEAFF; DNA: TGTGCCAGCAGCTGGGGGGGGAACACTGAAGCTTTCTTT; V: TRBV13; D: -; J: TRBJ1-1
CDR3: CASSQGGQSQETQYF; DNA: TGCGCCAGCAGCCAAGGAGGACAGTCCCAAGAGACCCAGTACTTC; V: TRBV4-3; D: -; J: TRBJ2-5
CDR3: CASSEALRGYEQYF; DNA: TGTGCCAGCAGTGAAGCGCTTCGAGGGTACGAGCAGTACTTC; V: TRBV2; D: -; J: TRBJ2-7
CDR3: CASSGDRGNYGYTF; DNA: TGTGCCAGCTCCGGAGACAGGGGTAACTATGGCTACACCTTC; V: TRBV18; D: TRBD1; J: TRBJ1-2
CDR3: CSARDLETQYF; DNA: TGCAGTGCTAGAGATCTGGAGACCCAGTACTTC; V: TRBV20-1; D: -; J: TRBJ2-5
CDR3: CASSIGGLNTEAFF; DNA: TGTGCCAGTAGTATAGGGGGCTTGAACACTGAAGCTTTCTTT; V: TRBV19; D: -; J: TRBJ1-1
CDR3: CACVPVHGGGYTF; DNA: TGTGCCTGCGTCCCTGTTCATGGAGGAGGCTACACCTTC; V: TRBV30; D: -; J: TRBJ1-2
CDR3: CASSATTGENTEAFF; DNA: TGTGCCAGCAGCGCGACGACAGGGGAGAACACTGAAGCTTTCTTT; V: TRBV9; D: TRBD1; J: TRBJ1-1
CDR3: CASSPRGAVNTEAFF; DNA: TGTGCCAGCAGCCCTCGAGGCGCGGTGAACACTGAAGCTTTCTTT; V: TRBV7-9; D: -; J: TRBJ1-1
CDR3: CASSLAAGHEQYF; DNA: TGCGCCAGCAGCTTGGCCGCAGGGCACGAGCAGTACTTC; V: TRBV5-1; D: -; J: TRBJ2-7
CDR3: CASKHRGRNTEAFF; DNA: TGTGCCAGCAAACACAGGGGAAGGAACACTGAAGCTTTCTTT; V: TRBV6-5; D: TRBD1; J: TRBJ1-1
CDR3: CASSIDTNRGRRDTQYF; DNA: TGTGCCAGTAGTATAGATACGAACAGGGGGCGCAGAGATACGCAGTATTTT; V: TRBV19; D: TRBD1; J: TRBJ2-3
CDR3: CATSRGPGMRQPQHF; DNA: TGTGCCACCAGCAGAGGGCCAGGGATGCGTCAGCCCCAGCATTTT; V: TRBV15; D: -; J: TRBJ1-5
CDR3: CASSIGTDSNQPQHF; DNA: TGTGCCAGCAGCATAGGGACAGATAGCAATCAGCCCCAGCATTTT; V: TRBV5-4; D: TRBD1; J: TRBJ1-5
CDR3: CASSQLAARPTNEKLFF; DNA: TGCGCCAGCAGCCAACTGGCAGCGCGCCCGACTAATGAAAAACTGTTTTTT; V: TRBV4-1; D: -; J: TRBJ1-4
CDR3: CASSVSGGHATDTQYF; DNA: TGTGCCAGCAGCGTATCTGGGGGCCATGCCACAGATACGCAGTATTTT; V: TRBV9; D: -; J: TRBJ2-3
CDR3: CASSSPGQGTETQYF; DNA: TGTGCCAGCAGCTCCCCGGGACAGGGGACGGAGACCCAGTACTTC; V: TRBV11-2; D: TRBD1; J: TRBJ2-5
CDR3: CASSLGGMESEKLFF; DNA: TGCGCCAGCAGCTTGGGGGGCATGGAGTCTGAAAAACTGTTTTTT; V: TRBV5-1; D: -; J: TRBJ1-4
CDR3: CASTPSRGGTEAFF; DNA: TGTGCCAGCACCCCGTCGCGGGGCGGGACTGAAGCTTTCTTT; V: TRBV7-8; D: -; J: TRBJ1-1
CDR3: CASSLAPGENIQYF; DNA: TGCGCCAGCAGCTTGGCCCCCGGAGAAAACATTCAGTACTTC; V: TRBV5-1; D: -; J: TRBJ2-4
CDR3: CAWRADYNSPLHF; DNA: TGTGCCTGGAGGGCGGATTATAATTCACCCCTCCACTTT; V: TRBV30; D: -; J: TRBJ1-6
CDR3: CASSALRGDRYGYTF; DNA: TGTGCCAGCAGCGCCCTCCGGGGGGATCGCTATGGCTACACCTTC; V: TRBV7-9; D: -; J: TRBJ1-2
CDR3: CSVVGQLNTEAFF; DNA: TGCAGCGTTGTGGGGCAGCTGAACACTGAAGCTTTCTTT; V: TRBV29-1; D: -; J: TRBJ1-1
CDR3: CASSQGRGGTHDTEAFF; DNA: TGTGCCAGCAGCCAAGGCCGGGGAGGGACTCATGACACTGAAGCTTTCTTT; V: TRBV14; D: -; J: TRBJ1-1